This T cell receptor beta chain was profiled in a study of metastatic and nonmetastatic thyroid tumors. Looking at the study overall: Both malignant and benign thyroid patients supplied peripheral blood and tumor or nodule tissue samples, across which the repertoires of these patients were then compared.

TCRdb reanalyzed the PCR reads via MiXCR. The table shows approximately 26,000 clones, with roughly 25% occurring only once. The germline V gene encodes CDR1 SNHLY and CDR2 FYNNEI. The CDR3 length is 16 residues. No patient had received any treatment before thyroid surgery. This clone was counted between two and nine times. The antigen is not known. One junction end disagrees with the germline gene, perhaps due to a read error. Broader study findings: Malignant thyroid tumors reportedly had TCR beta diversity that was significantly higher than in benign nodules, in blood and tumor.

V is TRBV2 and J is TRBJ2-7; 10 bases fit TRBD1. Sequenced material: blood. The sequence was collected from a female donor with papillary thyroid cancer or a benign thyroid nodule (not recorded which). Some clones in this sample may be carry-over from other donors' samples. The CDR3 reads CASIEGGTGESYEHYF. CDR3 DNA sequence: TGTGCCAGCATTGAAGGTGGGACAGGGGAGTCCTACGAGCATTACTTC.